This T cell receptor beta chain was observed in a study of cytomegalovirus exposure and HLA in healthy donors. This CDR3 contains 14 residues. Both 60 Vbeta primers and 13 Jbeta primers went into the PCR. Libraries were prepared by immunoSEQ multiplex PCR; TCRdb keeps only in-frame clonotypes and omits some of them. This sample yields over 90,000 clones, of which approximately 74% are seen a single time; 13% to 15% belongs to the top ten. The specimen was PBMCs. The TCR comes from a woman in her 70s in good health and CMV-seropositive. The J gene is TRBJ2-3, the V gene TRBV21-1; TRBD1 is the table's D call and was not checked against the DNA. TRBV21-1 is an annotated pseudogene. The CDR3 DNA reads TGTGTCAGCAAGGACAGGGAAGAGGCAGATACGCAGTATTTT. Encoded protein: CVSKDREEADTQYF.